This T cell receptor (beta chain) emerged from a study of T-cell memory formation after mild COVID-19. Study information: For the most part, TCR clusters were specific to one donor.

TCRdb re-called the 5' RACE reads through MiXCR, storing one row per CDR3 protein. Of around 250,000 distinct CDR3 sequences listed, 15% to 20% are singletons. This CDR3 contains 13 residues. Germline V CDR1 and CDR2: SEHNR, FQNEAQ (reference sequence). V lost 5 bases, J lost 3 bases, and 11 bases lay in between. About this clonotype itself: Its antigen is not identified.

Study results and limitations: Of the contracting clones, CD4+ ones lay mainly in CM and EM, and CD8+ ones in EMRA. Confirmation of SARS-CoV-2 specificity was lacking for second-wave clones peaking day 37.

The sequence came from a man between 18 and 35 years old who had mild COVID-19 (a few samples of this study predate the infection). Cell type and time point are not known. The sequencing input was PBMCs or a T cell subset sorted from them (not recorded which). V usage is TRBV7-9 and J usage is TRBJ2-7; D may be TRBD1 (6 bases). The CDR3 DNA is TGTGCCAGCAGCCCGCGGACAGACTACGAGCAGTACTTC. Its protein product is CASSPRTDYEQYF.